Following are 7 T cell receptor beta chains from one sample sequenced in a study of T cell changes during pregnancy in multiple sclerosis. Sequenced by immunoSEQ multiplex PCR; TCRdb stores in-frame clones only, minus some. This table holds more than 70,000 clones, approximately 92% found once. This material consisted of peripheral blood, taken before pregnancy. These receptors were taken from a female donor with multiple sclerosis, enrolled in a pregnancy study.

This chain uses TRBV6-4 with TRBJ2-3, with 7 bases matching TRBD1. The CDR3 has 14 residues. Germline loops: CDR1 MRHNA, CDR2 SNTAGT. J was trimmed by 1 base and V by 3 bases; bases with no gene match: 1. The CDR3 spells CASSETGGTDTQYF. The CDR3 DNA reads TGTGCCAGCAGTGAAACAGGGGGCACAGATACGCAGTATTTT.

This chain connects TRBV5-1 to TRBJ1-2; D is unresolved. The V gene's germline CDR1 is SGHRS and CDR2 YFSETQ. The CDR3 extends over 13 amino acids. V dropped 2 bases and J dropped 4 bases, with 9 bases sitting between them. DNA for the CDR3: TGCGCCAGCAGCTTCAATACGGTCTATGGCTACACCTTC. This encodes CASSFNTVYGYTF.

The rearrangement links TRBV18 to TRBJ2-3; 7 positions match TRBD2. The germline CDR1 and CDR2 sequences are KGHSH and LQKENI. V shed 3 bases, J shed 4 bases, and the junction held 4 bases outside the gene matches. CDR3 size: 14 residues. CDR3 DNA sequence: TGTGCCAGCTCACCGACTAGCAACTCAGATACGCAGTATTTT. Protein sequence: CASSPTSNSDTQYF.

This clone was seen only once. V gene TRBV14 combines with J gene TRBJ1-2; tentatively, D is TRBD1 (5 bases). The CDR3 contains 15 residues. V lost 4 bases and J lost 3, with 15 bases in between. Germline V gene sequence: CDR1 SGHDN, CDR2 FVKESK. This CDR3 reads CASSRRDQGYYGYTF. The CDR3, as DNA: TGTGCCAGCAGCCGGCGAGACCAGGGTTACTATGGCTACACCTTC.

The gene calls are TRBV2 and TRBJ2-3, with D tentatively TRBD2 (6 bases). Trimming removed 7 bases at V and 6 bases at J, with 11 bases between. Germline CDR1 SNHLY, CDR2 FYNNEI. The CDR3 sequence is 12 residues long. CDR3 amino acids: CASIGGEDTQYF. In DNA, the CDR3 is TGTGCCAGCATCGGCGGGGAGGATACGCAGTATTTT.

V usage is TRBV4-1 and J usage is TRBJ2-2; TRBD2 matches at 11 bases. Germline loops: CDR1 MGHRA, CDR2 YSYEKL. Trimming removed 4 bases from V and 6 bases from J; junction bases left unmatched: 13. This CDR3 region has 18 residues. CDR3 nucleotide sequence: TGCGCCAGCAGCCGTTTACTAGCGGGAGAGGGAGAGGCCGGGGAGCTGTTTTTT. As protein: CASSRLLAGEGEAGELFF.

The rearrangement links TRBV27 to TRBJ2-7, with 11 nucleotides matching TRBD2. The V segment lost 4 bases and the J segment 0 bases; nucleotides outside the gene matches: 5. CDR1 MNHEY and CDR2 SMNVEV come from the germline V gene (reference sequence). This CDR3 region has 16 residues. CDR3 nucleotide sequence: TGTGCCAGCAGTTCTCCGACTAGCGGGAACTCCTACGAGCAGTACTTC. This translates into CASSSPTSGNSYEQYF.